Described below is a single T cell receptor (beta chain) sequence and its context. This clonotype came up many times. This receptor's antigen is unknown. No base quality values were provided; no much bigger clone lies one nucleotide off. The source of the sample is a study of CD8+CD57+ T cells in acquired aplastic anemia (dated by TCRdb to 2016 to 2019). Background on the whole study: On average, sorted CD4+ and CD8+ cells yielded 2.5 to 3.5 ug of extracted DNA, with a range of roughly 0.18 to 30 ug. CD8+CD57+ expansion was defined as frequency above the mean frequency observed in healthy subjects. General findings and caveats noted by the study authors: CD8+ Simpson's diversity did not differ significantly between patients and healthy controls (P=0.060). Approximately 27 CD8+ CDR3 sequences were found in both patients and controls but appeared to be highly expressed in patients and within the immunodominant clones of the patients.

Trimming at the junction amounts to 0 bases on V and 4 bases on J, and the germline ends lie 5 bases apart. CDR1 and CDR2 are read off the germline V gene as SGHRS and YFSETQ. The CDR3 goes from the cysteine to the phenylalanine over 13 residues. The read is trimmed to its CDR3 DNA, 39 bases read in frame from base 1. Patients chosen for sequencing had shown expansion of CD8+CD57+ cells by flow cytometry. All patients had severe acquired aplastic anemia diagnosed by International Study of Aplastic Anemia and Agranulocytosis and Camitta criteria. At the time blood was sampled, none of the patients had received any therapy. In the study, sorted CD4+ and CD8+ blood T cells from patients with severe aplastic anemia and from healthy subjects underwent deep sequencing of TCR repertoires. Patients were enrolled under clinicaltrials.gov protocols 00001620, 01623167, 00001397, 00071045, 00081523 and 00961064 in the USA. Ficoll-Paque density gradient centrifugation was used to isolate peripheral blood mononuclear cells. Before DNA extraction, CD4+ and CD8+ T cells were sorted by FACS or by magnetic beads.

Genomic DNA served as template for TCR beta VDJ combination and CDR3 sequence profiling. TCR repertoire sequencing was run on an Illumina HiSeq 2000. Processing in the source paper ran as follows. TRBV/TRBJ rearrangement plots, CDR3 size and DJ length profiles, and Simpson's diversity index were used to assess repertoires. The immunodominant clone was defined as the most abundant DNA sequence in deep sequencing data. CDR3 amino acid sequences were checked for sharing between subjects and were compared against published repertoires and the VDJdb database. In TCRdb, the public reads were trimmed at Q25 with fastp and aligned with MiXCR, with productive beta chains retained. A single entry per CDR3 protein holds the most common genes and DNA from its merged rows. The V and J calls were determined by TCRdb, not by the authors. The sample contains 100,000 to 150,000 distinct CDR3 sequences, about 40% of them found a single time. Clones ranked in the top ten supply around 2.5% of the sample.

The sequenced sample consisted of sorted CD4+, CD8+, or CD8+CD57+ T cells (not recorded which) from PBMCs. The V and J segments used are TRBV5-1 and TRBJ2-1, with the D gene not clear enough to name. This clonotype was sampled from a human donor with aplastic anemia. The CDR3 region has the sequence CASSLGGYNEQFF. The sequenced DNA is TGCGCCAGCAGCTTGGGCGGTTACAATGAGCAGTTCTTC. The CDR3 plus the reference TRBV5-1 and TRBJ2-1 genes for the other parts give the full variable domain: KAGVTQTPRYLIKTRGQQVTLSCSPISGHRSVSWYQQTPGQGLQFLFEYFSETQRNKGNFPGRFSGRQFSNSRSEMNVSTLELGDSALYLCASSLGGYNEQFFGPGTRLTVL.